The 27 T cell receptor beta chains presented below share a single source sample, sequenced in a study of blood T cell repertoires in COVID-19 (dated by TCRdb to 2018 to 2020). Library generation was performed with the immunoSEQ multiplex PCR assay. TCRdb stores this immuneACCESS table with in-frame sequences only. Part of the clones is absent; in the studies checked, under half of the shortfall reflects unresolved V genes, and no reason is known for the rest. The sample includes around 260,000 clones, with approximately 93% observed a single time. Of the sample, 2.2% falls within the top ten clones. The material sequenced was peripheral blood. The receptors originated from a woman in her twenties or thirties with COVID-19, enrolled during active disease.

This clone was seen just once. This rearrangement joins TRBV3-1 (or the pseudogene TRBV3-2) to TRBJ1-1; no firm D call. Germline V CDR1 and CDR2: LGHDT, YNNKEL (reference sequence). The V gene lost 1 base and the J gene lost 5 bases, with 11 bases spanning the gap. CDR3 length equals 14 residues. The CDR3, as DNA: TGTGCCAGCAGCCAAGTGGAGGGCGCTACTGAAGCTTTCTTT. Its translation is CASSQVEGATEAFF.

The rearrangement joins TRBV7-6 to TRBJ2-6; TRBD1 agrees at 8 bases. Trimming at V came to 5 bases and at J to 4 bases, leaving 10 bases not matched to a gene. Germline loops: CDR1 SGHVS, CDR2 FNYEAQ. The CDR3 consists of 17 residues. In DNA, the CDR3 is TGTGCCAGCAGCCCTTCGACAGGGGAATCAGGGGCCAACGTCCTGACTTTC. This sequence encodes CASSPSTGESGANVLTF.

The chain recombines TRBV5-6 with TRBJ1-1; TRBD1 is a possible D gene (5 bases). V was cut by 3 bases and J by 5 bases, with 11 bases left in between. Germline-derived CDR1 and CDR2 are SGHDT and YYEEEE. This CDR3 is 13 amino acids long. The CDR3 nucleotides read TGTGCCAGCAGCTCCCGTCGGGGGACTGAAGCTTTCTTT. Protein sequence: CASSSRRGTEAFF. Full variable domain (missing parts from reference TRBV5-6 and TRBJ1-1): DAGVTQSPTHLIKTRGQQVTLRCSPKSGHDTVSWYQQALGQGPQFIFQYYEEEERQRGNFPDRFSGHQFPNYSSELNVNALLLGDSALYLCASSSRRGTEAFFGQGTRLTVV.

The J gene is TRBJ2-3, the V gene TRBV24-1; 9 bases map to TRBD1. Germline loops: CDR1 KGHDR, CDR2 SFDVKD. The CDR3 contains 15 residues. J lost 3 bases, V lost 3 bases, and 3 bases had no gene match. Written as DNA, the CDR3 is TGTGCCACCAGTGATAACAGGGGGCAGACAGATACGCAGTATTTT. This sequence encodes CATSDNRGQTDTQYF.

The rearrangement links TRBV19 to TRBJ2-3, with D perhaps TRBD2 (5 bases). The V end was cut by 2 bases, the J end by 5 bases, with 11 bases between. The CDR3 is made up of 14 amino acids. Germline assignment: CDR1 LNHDA and CDR2 SQIVND (reference sequence). CDR3 region: CASSIPRAGDTQYF. The CDR3 nucleotides are TGTGCCAGTAGTATACCGAGGGCCGGAGATACGCAGTATTTT.

This sequence joins TRBV28 and TRBJ1-2; D gene uncertain. CDR1 and CDR2 (germline): MDHEN, SYDVKM. V was pared by 3 bases and J by 3 bases, with 11 bases between. The CDR3 is 14 residues long. This chain's CDR3 is CASSFGEHDYGYTF. The CDR3, as DNA: TGTGCCAGCAGTTTTGGGGAGCACGACTATGGCTACACCTTC.

V gene TRBV7-9 combines with J gene TRBJ1-2; D is perhaps TRBD1 (5 bases). The CDR3 consists of 12 residues. The germline V gene has CDR1 SEHNR and CDR2 FQNEAQ (reference sequence). V was pared by 1 base and J by 12 bases, with 12 bases between. The CDR3 protein is CASSLGRQPNTF. Written as DNA, the CDR3 is TGTGCCAGCAGCTTAGGGCGACAGCCCAACACCTTC.

The chain links TRBV5-1 to TRBJ1-1; D not certain. The CDR3 is made up of 11 amino acids. CDR1 is SGHRS and CDR2 is YFSETQ in the germline V gene. With 3 bases removed from V and 2 bases from J, the gap between germline ends came to 2 bases. The CDR3 here is CASSSNTEAFF. The CDR3 DNA is TGCGCCAGCAGCTCAAACACTGAAGCTTTCTTT.

CDR3 DNA: TGCGCCAGCAGTGGAAACAGGGGGGATGGCTACACCTTC. Amino acids: CASSGNRGDGYTF. This chain connects TRBV10-2 to TRBJ1-2, with 8 positions matching TRBD1. The CDR3 totals 13 residues. The junction had 4 bases not matched to a gene; V was cut back by 4 bases and J by 6 bases. Per germline, CDR1 WSHSY and CDR2 SAAADI.

The rearrangement joins TRBV18 to TRBJ1-6, with 7 bases fitting TRBD1. J lost 8 bases, V lost 6 bases, and 7 bases had no gene match. Germline CDR1 reads KGHSH; CDR2 reads LQKENI. The CDR3 has 14 residues. The CDR3 coding sequence is TGTGCCAGCTCCCTGACAGGGCCTGATTCACCCCTCCACTTT. Translating it yields CASSLTGPDSPLHF. Full variable domain (rest looked up from reference TRBV18 and TRBJ1-6): NAGVMQNPRHLVRRRGQEARLRCSPMKGHSHVYWYRQLPEEGLKFMVYLQKENIIDESGMPKERFSAEFPKEGPSILRIQQVVRGDSAAYFCASSLTGPDSPLHFGNGTRLTVT.

With regard to this clone: This may arise from a read error, as a much more abundant clone is one base away. V is TRBV2 and J is TRBJ2-1; a weak D match, TRBD1 (5 bases). CDR1 SNHLY and CDR2 FYNNEI come from the germline V gene. Trimming took 5 bases from V and 5 from J, leaving 7 bases between them. The CDR3 covers 12 residues. CDR3 loop: CASSQDNNEQFF. CDR3 coding DNA: TGTGCCAGCAGTCAGGACAACAATGAGCAGTTCTTC.

The CDR3 DNA reads as TGTGCCAGCAGCCCCACTTACAATGAGCAGTTCTTC. This encodes CASSPTYNEQFF. The gene calls are TRBV6-5 and TRBJ2-1; D is uncertain. Germline V gene sequence: CDR1 MNHEY, CDR2 SVGAGI. V shed 6 bases and J shed 4 bases, with 7 bases lying between them. The CDR3 is 12 amino acids.

The V gene is TRBV5-1, the J gene TRBJ2-7, with a possible D match to TRBD1 (5 bases). The ends were cut back, 4 bases at V and 3 bases at J, with 11 bases in the middle. Germline lookup yields CDR1 SGHRS and CDR2 YFSETQ. This CDR3 is built from 13 residues. The CDR3 is CASSMTEDYEQYF. The CDR3 DNA reads TGCGCCAGCAGCATGACAGAGGACTACGAGCAGTACTTC.

Notes on this clone: Other DNA sequences in this specimen translate into the identical CDR3. The rearrangement links TRBV29-1 to TRBJ1-1; 8 bases line up with TRBD1. The ends lost 6 bases at V and 1 base at J; junction bases unmatched: 4. The CDR3 length is 13 residues. The V gene's germline CDR1 is SQVTM and CDR2 ANQGSEA. The CDR3 region has the DNA TGCAGCGTCACCGGACAGGGGAACACTGAAGCTTTCTTT. Translation gives CSVTGQGNTEAFF.

J is TRBJ2-7 and V is TRBV7-9, with a weak D call TRBD1 (6 bases). The CDR3 runs 13 residues. V was trimmed by 2 bases and J by 2 bases, leaving 7 bases between them. Germline V gene lookup returns CDR1 SEHNR and CDR2 FQNEAQ (reference sequence). CDR3 DNA sequence: TGTGCCAGCAGCTTAAGGACAGCCTACGAGCAGTACTTC. Translated, it gives CASSLRTAYEQYF.

This clone was observed a few times. Written as DNA, the CDR3 is TGCAGTGCTAGTTTTTATGCGGCAGTAGAAGCTTTCTTT. It specifies CSASFYAAVEAFF. The genes are TRBV20-1 and TRBJ1-1; unclear D gene. The CDR3 covers 13 residues. V dropped 3 bases and J dropped 8 bases, with 16 bases sitting between them. Per germline, CDR1 DFQATT and CDR2 SNEGSKA (reference sequence).

The V and J genes are TRBV2 and TRBJ2-2; no clear D. Germline-derived CDR1 and CDR2 are SNHLY and FYNNEI. There are 15 residues in the CDR3. Deletions cut 5 bases from V and 8 bases from J, with 18 bases between. CDR3 protein: CASSPLERIGGELFF. In DNA form, the CDR3 reads TGTGCCAGCAGTCCCCTGGAACGGATCGGGGGGGAGCTGTTTTTT.

The chain is built from TRBV19 and TRBJ2-2; maybe TRBD1 (6 bases). In germline, CDR1 is LNHDA, CDR2 SQIVND (reference sequence). V was pared by 5 bases and J by 7 bases, with 17 bases between. The CDR3 has 15 amino acids. In nucleotides, the CDR3 is TGTGCCAGTAGTCCACTGGGACAAAGGAACGGGGAGCTGTTTTTT. Amino acid sequence: CASSPLGQRNGELFF.

J is TRBJ2-7 and V is TRBV5-1; D call uncertain. In germline, CDR1 is SGHRS, CDR2 YFSETQ. V lost 3 bases and J lost 0, with 4 bases in between. The CDR3 has 12 residues. DNA of the CDR3: TGCGCCAGCAGCTCCAGCTCCTACGAGCAGTACTTC. This translates into CASSSSSYEQYF. The complete variable domain, with remaining parts taken from reference TRBV5-1 and TRBJ2-7, reads KAGVTQTPRYLIKTRGQQVTLSCSPISGHRSVSWYQQTPGQGLQFLFEYFSETQRNKGNFPGRFSGRQFSNSRSEMNVSTLELGDSALYLCASSSSSYEQYFGPGTRLTVT.

The CDR3 DNA is TGTGCTAGTGGTTTGGTCCAGGGGGCCGCCTACAATGAGCAGTTCTTC. Amino acid sequence: CASGLVQGAAYNEQFF. J is TRBJ2-1 and V is TRBV12-5; 8 bases are shared with TRBD1. The V gene's germline CDR1 is LGHNT and CDR2 FRNRAP. The CDR3 has 16 amino acids. V dropped 0 bases and J dropped 2; count of bases not matched to a gene: 3.

CDR3 coding DNA: TGTGCCAGTAGTATACGGTCGGGTATCAATCAGCCCCAGCATTTT. Translating it yields CASSIRSGINQPQHF. J is TRBJ1-5 and V is TRBV19; D remains ambiguous. Trimming took off 2 bases at V and 3 bases at J, with 11 bases between the two ends. The CDR3 totals 15 residues. The V gene's germline CDR1 is LNHDA and CDR2 SQIVND (reference sequence). Based on the CDR3 plus reference TRBV19 and TRBJ1-5, the full variable domain is DGGITQSPKYLFRKEGQNVTLSCEQNLNHDAMYWYRQDPGQGLRLIYYSQIVNDFQKGDIAEGYSVSREKKESFPLTVTSAQKNPTAFYLCASSIRSGINQPQHFGDGTRLSIL.

This chain uses TRBV28 with TRBJ2-7, with TRBD1 matching over 8 bases. The germline V gene has CDR1 MDHEN and CDR2 SYDVKM. Germline trimming cut 3 bases from V and 6 bases from J; bases unmatched to any gene: 10. This CDR3 is built from 15 residues. In DNA form, the CDR3 reads TGTGCCAGCAGTTTCCCTTCCGGGACAGGTAGCGAGCAGTACTTC. Translated: CASSFPSGTGSEQYF.

The chain has TRBV3-1 (or the pseudogene TRBV3-2) and TRBJ2-7; possibly TRBD2 for D (5 bases). V was cut by 4 bases and J by 7 bases, with 14 bases left in between. The CDR3 is 13 amino acids. Germline V CDR1 and CDR2: LGHDT, YNNKEL (reference sequence). CDR3: CASSLGLNGEQYF. The CDR3 coding sequence is TGTGCCAGCAGCCTCGGACTCAACGGGGAGCAGTACTTC.

The chain employs TRBV19 and TRBJ2-2; D ambiguous. V was shortened by 6 bases and J by 1 base, with 9 bases between the two germline ends. This CDR3 has 14 amino acids. The germline gives CDR1 LNHDA, CDR2 SQIVND (reference sequence). CDR3: CASRETGNTGELFF. For the CDR3, the DNA is TGTGCCAGTAGAGAGACGGGGAACACCGGGGAGCTGTTTTTT.

This clone was found once. The chain is built from TRBV5-5 and TRBJ2-3; D is ambiguous. The CDR3 has 15 amino acids. CDR1 is SGHKS, CDR2 YYEKEE, per germline (reference sequence). Between the trimmed V and J ends, which lost 2 bases and 4 bases, there was a span of 14 bases. The CDR3 DNA reads as TGTGCCAGCAGCTTACTCGTTAGCCGCTCAGATACGCAGTATTTT. This sequence encodes CASSLLVSRSDTQYF.

This rearrangement joins TRBV25-1 to TRBJ1-2, with 8 bases aligning to TRBD1. The J segment lost 8 bases and the V segment lost 4 bases, leaving 15 bases of the junction unmatched. This CDR3 has 16 amino acids. The germline V gene encodes CDR1 MGHDK and CDR2 SYGVNS. The CDR3 loop reads CASSGWTLQGATGYTF. In nucleotides, the CDR3 is TGTGCCAGCAGTGGGTGGACCCTTCAGGGGGCAACAGGCTACACCTTC.

This chain joins TRBV28 and TRBJ1-1; D remains unclear. This CDR3 is 12 amino acids long. With 5 bases removed from V and 1 base from J, the gap between germline ends came to 5 bases. Germline-derived CDR1 and CDR2 are MDHEN and SYDVKM. The CDR3 sequence is CASSAGNTEAFF. The DNA of the CDR3 is TGTGCCAGCAGTGCAGGGAACACTGAAGCTTTCTTT.